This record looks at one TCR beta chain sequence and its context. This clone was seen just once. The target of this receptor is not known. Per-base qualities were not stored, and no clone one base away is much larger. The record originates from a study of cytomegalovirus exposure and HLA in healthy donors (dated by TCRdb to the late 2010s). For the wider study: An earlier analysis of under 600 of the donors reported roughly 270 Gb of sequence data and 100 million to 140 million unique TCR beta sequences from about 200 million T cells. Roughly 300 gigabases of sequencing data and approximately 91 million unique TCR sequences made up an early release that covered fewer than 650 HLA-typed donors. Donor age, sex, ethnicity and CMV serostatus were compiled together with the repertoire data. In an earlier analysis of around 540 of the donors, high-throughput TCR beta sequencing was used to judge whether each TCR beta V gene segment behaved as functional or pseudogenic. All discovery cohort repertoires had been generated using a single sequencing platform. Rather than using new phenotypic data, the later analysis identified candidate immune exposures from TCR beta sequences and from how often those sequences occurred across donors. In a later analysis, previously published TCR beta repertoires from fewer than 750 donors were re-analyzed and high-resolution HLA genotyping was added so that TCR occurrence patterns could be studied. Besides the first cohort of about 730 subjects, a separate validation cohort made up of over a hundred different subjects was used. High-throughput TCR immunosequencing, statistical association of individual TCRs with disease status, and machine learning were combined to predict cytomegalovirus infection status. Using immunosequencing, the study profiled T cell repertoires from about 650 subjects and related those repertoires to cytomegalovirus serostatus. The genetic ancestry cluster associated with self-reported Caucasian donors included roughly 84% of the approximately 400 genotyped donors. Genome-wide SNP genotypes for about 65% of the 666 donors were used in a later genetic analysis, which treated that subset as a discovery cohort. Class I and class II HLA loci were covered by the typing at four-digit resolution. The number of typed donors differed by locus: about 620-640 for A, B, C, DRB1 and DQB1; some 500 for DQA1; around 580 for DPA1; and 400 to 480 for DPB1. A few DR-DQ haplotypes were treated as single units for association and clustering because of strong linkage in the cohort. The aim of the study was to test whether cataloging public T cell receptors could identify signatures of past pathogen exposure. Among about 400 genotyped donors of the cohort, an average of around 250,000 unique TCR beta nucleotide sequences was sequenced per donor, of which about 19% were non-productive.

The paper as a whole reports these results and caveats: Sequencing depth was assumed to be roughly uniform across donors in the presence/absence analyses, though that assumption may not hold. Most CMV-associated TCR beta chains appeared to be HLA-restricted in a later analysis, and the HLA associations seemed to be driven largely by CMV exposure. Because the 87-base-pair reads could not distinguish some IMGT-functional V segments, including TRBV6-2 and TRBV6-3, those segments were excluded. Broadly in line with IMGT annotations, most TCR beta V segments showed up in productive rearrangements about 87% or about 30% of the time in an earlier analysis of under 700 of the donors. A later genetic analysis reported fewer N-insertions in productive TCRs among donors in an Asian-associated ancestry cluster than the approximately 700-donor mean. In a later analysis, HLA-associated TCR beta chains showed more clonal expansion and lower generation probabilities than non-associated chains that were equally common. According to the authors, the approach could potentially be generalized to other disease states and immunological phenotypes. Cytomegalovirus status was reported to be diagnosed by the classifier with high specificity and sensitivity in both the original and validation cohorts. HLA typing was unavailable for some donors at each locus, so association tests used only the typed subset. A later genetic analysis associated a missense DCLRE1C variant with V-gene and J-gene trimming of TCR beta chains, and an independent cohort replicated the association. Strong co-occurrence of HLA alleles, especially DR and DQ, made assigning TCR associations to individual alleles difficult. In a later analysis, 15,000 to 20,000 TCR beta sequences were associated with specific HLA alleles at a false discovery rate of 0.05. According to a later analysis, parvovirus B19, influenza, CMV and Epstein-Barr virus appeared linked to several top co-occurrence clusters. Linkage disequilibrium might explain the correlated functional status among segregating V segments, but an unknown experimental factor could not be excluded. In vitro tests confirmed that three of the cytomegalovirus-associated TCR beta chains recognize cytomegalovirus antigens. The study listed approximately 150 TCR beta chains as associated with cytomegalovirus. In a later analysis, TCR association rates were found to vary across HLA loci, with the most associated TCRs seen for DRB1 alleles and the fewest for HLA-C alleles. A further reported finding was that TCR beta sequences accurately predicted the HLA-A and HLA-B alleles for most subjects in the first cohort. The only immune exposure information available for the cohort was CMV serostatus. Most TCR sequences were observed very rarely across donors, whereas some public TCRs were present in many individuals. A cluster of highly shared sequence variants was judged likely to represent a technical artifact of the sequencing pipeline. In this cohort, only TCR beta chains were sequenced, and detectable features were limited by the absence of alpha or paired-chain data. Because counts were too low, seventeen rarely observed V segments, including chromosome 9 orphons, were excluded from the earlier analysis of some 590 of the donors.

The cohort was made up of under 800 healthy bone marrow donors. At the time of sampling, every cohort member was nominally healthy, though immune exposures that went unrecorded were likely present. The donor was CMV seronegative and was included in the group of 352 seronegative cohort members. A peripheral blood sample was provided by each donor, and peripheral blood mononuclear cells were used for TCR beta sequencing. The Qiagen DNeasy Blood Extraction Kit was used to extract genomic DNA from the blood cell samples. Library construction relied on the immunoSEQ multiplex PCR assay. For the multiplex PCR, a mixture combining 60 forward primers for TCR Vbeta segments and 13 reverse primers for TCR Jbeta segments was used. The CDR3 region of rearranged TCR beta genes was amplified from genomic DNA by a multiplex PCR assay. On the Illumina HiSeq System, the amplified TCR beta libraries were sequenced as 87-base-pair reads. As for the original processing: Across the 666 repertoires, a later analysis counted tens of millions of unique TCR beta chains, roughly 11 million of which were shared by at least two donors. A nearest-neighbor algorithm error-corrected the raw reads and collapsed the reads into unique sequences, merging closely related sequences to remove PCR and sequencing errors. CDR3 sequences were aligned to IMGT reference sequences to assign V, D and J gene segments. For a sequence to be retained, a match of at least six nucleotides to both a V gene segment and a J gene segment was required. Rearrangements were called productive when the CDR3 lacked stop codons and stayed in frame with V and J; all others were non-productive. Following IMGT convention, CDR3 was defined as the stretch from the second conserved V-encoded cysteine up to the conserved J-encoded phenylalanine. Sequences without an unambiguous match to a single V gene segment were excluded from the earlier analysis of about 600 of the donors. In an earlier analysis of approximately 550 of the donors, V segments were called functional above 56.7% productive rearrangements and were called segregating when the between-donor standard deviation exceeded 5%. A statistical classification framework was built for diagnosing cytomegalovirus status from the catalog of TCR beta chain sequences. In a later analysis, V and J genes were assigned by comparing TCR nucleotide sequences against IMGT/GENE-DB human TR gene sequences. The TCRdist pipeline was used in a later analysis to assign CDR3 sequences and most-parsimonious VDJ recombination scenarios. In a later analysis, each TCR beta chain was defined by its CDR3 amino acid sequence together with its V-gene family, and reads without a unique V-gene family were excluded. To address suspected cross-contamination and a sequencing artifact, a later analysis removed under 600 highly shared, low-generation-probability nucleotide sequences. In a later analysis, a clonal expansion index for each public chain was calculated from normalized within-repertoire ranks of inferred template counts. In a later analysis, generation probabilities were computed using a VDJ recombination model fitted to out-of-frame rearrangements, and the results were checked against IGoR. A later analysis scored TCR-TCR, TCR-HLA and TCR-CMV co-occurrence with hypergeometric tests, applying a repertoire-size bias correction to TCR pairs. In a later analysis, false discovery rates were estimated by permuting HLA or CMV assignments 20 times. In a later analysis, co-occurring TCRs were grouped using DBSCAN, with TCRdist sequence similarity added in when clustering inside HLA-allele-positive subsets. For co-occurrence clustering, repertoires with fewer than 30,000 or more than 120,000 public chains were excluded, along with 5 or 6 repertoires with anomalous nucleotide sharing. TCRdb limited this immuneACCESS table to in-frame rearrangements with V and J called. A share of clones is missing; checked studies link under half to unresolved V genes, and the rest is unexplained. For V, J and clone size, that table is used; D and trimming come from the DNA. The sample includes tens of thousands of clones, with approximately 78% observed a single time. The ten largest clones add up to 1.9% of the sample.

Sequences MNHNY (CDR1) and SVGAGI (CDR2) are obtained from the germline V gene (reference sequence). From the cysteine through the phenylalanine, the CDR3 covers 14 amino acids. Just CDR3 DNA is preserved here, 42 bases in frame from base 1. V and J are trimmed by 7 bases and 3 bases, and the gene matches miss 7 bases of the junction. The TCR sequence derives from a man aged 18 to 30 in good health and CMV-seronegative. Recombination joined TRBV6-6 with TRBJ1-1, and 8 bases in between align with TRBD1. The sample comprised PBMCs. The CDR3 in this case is CASNGQGGYTEAFF. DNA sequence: TGTGCCAGCAATGGACAGGGTGGTTACACTGAAGCTTTCTTT.